A single sample gave rise to the 30 T cell receptor beta chains below, sequenced in a study of identical twins' blood T cells. TCRdb independently ran MiXCR on the 5' RACE reads; one entry per CDR3 protein. Of hundreds of thousands of distinct CDR3 sequences listed, 28% are singletons. Specimen: PBMCs. These receptors were collected from a woman aged 18-49 years in good health.

The rearrangement links TRBV7-9 to TRBJ2-1, with unresolved D. Germline assignment: CDR1 SEHNR and CDR2 FQNEAQ (reference sequence). Trimming took 5 bases from V and 13 from J, leaving 12 bases between them. There are 11 residues in the CDR3. The CDR3 reads CASSPGRLQFF. CDR3 DNA sequence: TGTGCCAGCAGCCCTGGGCGCCTTCAGTTCTTC.

This clonotype was picked up a small number of times. V is TRBV20-1 and J is TRBJ1-1; D gene uncertain. There are 13 residues in the CDR3. V lost 1 base and J lost 6, with 12 bases in between. From germline, CDR1 is DFQATT and CDR2 SNEGSKA (reference sequence). The CDR3 DNA is TGCAGTGCTAGAGGGGGAGGAAATGCTGAAGCTTTCTTT. Translating gives CSARGGGNAEAFF.

The chain combines TRBV7-2 with TRBJ1-1, with 9 bases that match TRBD1. The CDR3 runs 15 residues. Germline-derived CDR1 and CDR2 are SGHTA and FQGNSA. J was trimmed by 7 bases and V by 6 bases; bases with no gene match: 12. DNA for the CDR3: TGTGCCAGCAGTTATTCACAGGGGGCCCTTCATGAAGCTTTCTTT. The encoded protein is CASSYSQGALHEAFF.

This clonotype has more than one count but fewer than ten. This chain uses TRBV28 with TRBJ1-1, with D hard to call. In germline, CDR1 is MDHEN, CDR2 SYDVKM. CDR3 length equals 13 residues. The germline V and J ends were trimmed by 0 bases and 4 bases, with 6 bases remaining between them. The CDR3 loop is CASSLWAATEAFF. In DNA, the CDR3 is TGTGCCAGCAGTTTATGGGCAGCCACTGAAGCTTTCTTT. The full variable domain, completed using reference TRBV28 and TRBJ1-1, is DVKVTQSSRYLVKRTGEKVFLECVQDMDHENMFWYRQDPGLGLRLIYFSYDVKMKEKGDIPEGYSVSREKKERFSLILESASTNQTSMYLCASSLWAATEAFFGQGTRLTVV.

A few counts support this clonotype. V and J are TRBV7-9 and TRBJ2-3; weak D call: TRBD1 (6 bases). V was pared by 8 bases and J by 2 bases, with 17 bases between. Germline lookup yields CDR1 SEHNR and CDR2 FQNEAQ (reference sequence). CDR3 length equals 15 residues. In nucleotides, the CDR3 is TGTGCCAGCGGACCCGGGACAACGTTCACAGATACGCAGTATTTT. Its translation: CASGPGTTFTDTQYF.

The J gene is TRBJ1-4, the V gene TRBV6-5, with TRBD1 as a possible D gene (5 bases). Germline values: CDR1 MNHEY, CDR2 SVGAGI. This CDR3 is built from 13 residues. Trimming removed 11 bases at V and 8 bases at J, with 18 bases between. Here the CDR3 reads CAAHRGDWEKLFF. CDR3 bases: TGTGCCGCCCACCGGGGGGACTGGGAAAAACTGTTTTTT.

The chain uses TRBV5-1 and TRBJ1-3, with a weak D call TRBD1 (5 bases). The CDR3 is 16 residues long. V lost 1 base and J 2 bases, leaving 13 bases between the germline ends. Germline V gene sequence: CDR1 SGHRS, CDR2 YFSETQ. The CDR3 loop reads CASSLSQGSPGNTIYF. The CDR3 DNA reads as TGCGCCAGCAGCTTGTCCCAGGGTTCGCCTGGAAACACCATATATTTT.

Ten or more counts support this clonotype. V is TRBV29-1 and J is TRBJ1-5; TRBD1 agrees at 7 bases. CDR3 size: 16 residues. Germline CDR1 SQVTM, CDR2 ANQGSEA. The junction had 14 bases not matched to a gene; V was cut back by 4 bases and J by 5 bases. CDR3 region: CSVVGVGGGRDQPQHF. The CDR3 DNA reads TGCAGCGTTGTCGGTGTAGGAGGGGGCAGGGATCAGCCCCAGCATTTT.

V usage is TRBV10-3 and J usage is TRBJ1-3; TRBD1 might be the D (5 bases). V shed 10 bases and J shed 0 bases, with 13 bases lying between them. The length of the CDR3 is 14 residues. The germline V gene has CDR1 ENHRY and CDR2 SYGVKD. In DNA form, the CDR3 reads TGTGCCACCATGGGACTGATCTCTGGAAACACCATATATTTT. This translates into CATMGLISGNTIYF.

In its sample, this clonotype was seen a few times. This chain uses TRBV9 with TRBJ2-7; 8 nucleotides align to TRBD2. CDR3 length equals 16 residues. The germline gives CDR1 SGDLS, CDR2 YYNGEE. Unmatched junction bases numbered 10, after V lost 3 bases and J lost 2 bases. This chain's CDR3 is CASSDTVAGPTYEQYF. In DNA, the CDR3 is TGTGCCAGCAGCGACACGGTAGCGGGACCGACCTACGAGCAGTACTTC.

V is TRBV3-1 and J is TRBJ1-2; D remains ambiguous. Trimming took off 2 bases at V and 8 bases at J, with 18 bases between the two ends. CDR1 LGHDT and CDR2 YNNKEL come from the germline V gene (reference sequence). The CDR3 contains 15 residues. CDR3 protein: CASSQNGVRVEGYTF. The CDR3 nucleotides are TGTGCCAGCAGCCAAAACGGCGTTAGGGTGGAGGGCTACACCTTC.

The chain links TRBV7-9 to TRBJ2-1, with a weak D call TRBD2 (6 bases). This CDR3 spans 12 amino acids. Trimming removed 7 bases from V and 7 bases from J, with 11 bases in between. CDR1 is SEHNR and CDR2 is FQNEAQ in the germline V gene (reference sequence). The CDR3 protein is CASKLEGNEQFF. The DNA for the CDR3 is TGTGCCAGCAAACTGGAGGGAAATGAGCAGTTCTTC.

The V gene is TRBV20-1, the J gene TRBJ1-5; 7 positions agree with TRBD1. Germline V gene sequence: CDR1 DFQATT, CDR2 SNEGSKA (reference sequence). CDR3 size: 13 residues. V gave up 3 bases and J gave up 4 bases; unmatched junction bases: 3. CDR3 amino acids: CSARNRGNQPQHF. The CDR3 DNA sequence: TGCAGTGCTAGGAACAGGGGAAATCAGCCCCAGCATTTT.

The chain links TRBV11-2 to TRBJ1-1; D not resolved. The V gene's germline CDR1 is SGHAT and CDR2 FQNNGV. This CDR3 is built from 15 residues. The V end lost 3 bases, the J end lost 0 bases, and 11 bases lay between the germline ends. CDR3 nucleotides: TGTGCCAGCAGCTTCGACGGAACGATGAACACTGAAGCTTTCTTT. This codes for CASSFDGTMNTEAFF.

V is TRBV20-1 and J is TRBJ1-5; D not certain. The germline V and J ends were trimmed by 1 base and 5 bases, with 9 bases remaining between them. CDR1 and CDR2 (germline): DFQATT, SNEGSKA (reference sequence). The CDR3 has 13 residues. The CDR3 sequence is CSARGYSDQPQHF. DNA of the CDR3: TGCAGTGCTAGAGGATACAGCGATCAGCCCCAGCATTTT.

The chain combines TRBV28 with TRBJ2-1; no firm D call. V was shortened by 6 bases and J by 11 bases, with 20 bases between the two germline ends. The germline V gene has CDR1 MDHEN and CDR2 SYDVKM. The length of the CDR3 is 14 residues. The CDR3: CASSPYDPFFKQFF. CDR3 in DNA: TGTGCCAGCAGCCCCTACGACCCATTTTTCAAGCAGTTCTTC.

The chain couples TRBV10-3 to TRBJ1-1; 9 bases line up with TRBD1. CDR1 ENHRY and CDR2 SYGVKD come from the germline V gene. V shed 6 bases, J shed 4 bases, and the junction held 6 bases outside the gene matches. The CDR3 has 14 amino acids. The CDR3 protein is CAISGDRARTEAFF. The DNA for the CDR3 is TGTGCCATCAGCGGGGACAGGGCGCGCACTGAAGCTTTCTTT.

This clonotype was seen repeatedly, ten times or more. This chain uses TRBV7-6 with TRBJ2-2; 8 bases map to TRBD2. Trimming removed 5 bases from V and 1 base from J; junction bases left unmatched: 6. CDR3 size: 16 residues. The germline V gene encodes CDR1 SGHVS and CDR2 FNYEAQ. CDR3 nucleotides: TGTGCCAGCAGCCAACGTAGCGGGGTGAACACCGGGGAGCTGTTTTTT. It encodes CASSQRSGVNTGELFF.

V gene TRBV6-1 combines with J gene TRBJ2-2, with D possibly being TRBD1 or TRBD2 (5 bases each). V dropped 6 bases and J dropped 0 bases, with 17 bases sitting between them. Germline values: CDR1 MNHNS, CDR2 SASEGT. The CDR3 is 17 amino acids. The CDR3 nucleotides read TGTGCCAGCAGATTATGGGGACCTACTTCGAACACCGGGGAGCTGTTTTTT. Translating gives CASRLWGPTSNTGELFF.

This chain connects TRBV7-8 to TRBJ2-2; a weak D match, TRBD2 (5 bases). The germline gives CDR1 SGHVS, CDR2 FQNEAQ. The CDR3 consists of 15 residues. Trimming took 4 bases from V and 5 from J, leaving 14 bases between them. This CDR3 is CASSSTLSVTGELFF. The CDR3 DNA reads as TGTGCCAGCAGCTCCACACTTAGCGTAACCGGGGAGCTGTTTTTT.

The chain employs TRBV29-1 and TRBJ2-1, with 8 bases matching TRBD1. Germline trimming cut 8 bases from V and 4 bases from J; bases unmatched to any gene: 4. The germline CDR1 and CDR2 sequences are SQVTM and ANQGSEA. CDR3 length: 12 amino acids. CDR3 loop: CSNTGGYNEQFF. The CDR3 DNA sequence: TGCAGCAATACAGGGGGGTACAATGAGCAGTTCTTC.

There are many counts of this clonotype. The chain recombines TRBV14 with TRBJ1-4; perhaps TRBD1 as D (5 bases). V gave up 0 bases and J gave up 14 bases, with 10 bases separating them. Per the germline V gene, CDR1 is SGHDN and CDR2 is FVKESK. This CDR3 has 12 residues. DNA of the CDR3: TGTGCCAGCAGCCAAGACAGGGTTCGCCTGTTTTTT. Translating gives CASSQDRVRLFF.

This clonotype showed up many times. The chain is built from TRBV29-1 and TRBJ1-2; D is unresolved. Germline CDR1 is SQVTM and CDR2 is ANQGSEA. The V end lost 3 bases, the J end lost 2 bases, and 7 bases lay between the germline ends. The CDR3 consists of 12 residues. The CDR3 loop is CSVDVLNYGYTF. The CDR3 DNA is TGCAGCGTTGACGTTCTGAACTATGGCTACACCTTC.

Remarks on this clonotype: At one boundary the junction diverges from the germline segment, which might be a read error. V and J are TRBV30 and TRBJ1-1; D not resolved. The V gene's germline CDR1 is GTSNPN and CDR2 SVGIG (reference sequence). The CDR3 extends over 11 amino acids. The CDR3 bases are TGTGCCTGGAGTGGGGGAACTGAATCTTTCTTT. It is translated as CAWSGGTESFF.

The chain links TRBV19 to TRBJ1-1; no firm D call. This CDR3 comprises 12 residues. The ends were cut back, 6 bases at V and 9 bases at J, with 14 bases in the middle. Germline values: CDR1 LNHDA, CDR2 SQIVND (reference sequence). CDR3 amino acids: CASRESRSQAFF. In DNA form, the CDR3 reads TGTGCCAGTAGAGAGTCACGCTCCCAAGCTTTCTTT.

Only a few counts were recorded for this clonotype. In nucleotides, the CDR3 is TGTGCCAGCAGCATACAGACGACTGAAGCTTTCTTT. Its translation: CASSIQTTEAFF. The chain has TRBV7-8 and TRBJ1-1, with no clear D. The CDR3 extends over 12 amino acids. V lost 5 bases, J lost 5 bases, and 9 bases lay in between. The V gene's germline CDR1 is SGHVS and CDR2 FQNEAQ.

This sequence joins TRBV5-1 and TRBJ2-1; D not resolved. The V gene lost 5 bases and the J gene lost 9 bases, with 9 bases spanning the gap. This CDR3 region has 11 residues. In germline, CDR1 is SGHRS, CDR2 YFSETQ. In DNA form, the CDR3 reads TGCGCCAGCAGTGTCGACTTTGAGCAGTTCTTC. As protein: CASSVDFEQFF.

This clonotype was counted ten times or more. This rearrangement joins TRBV5-1 to TRBJ1-1; D is perhaps TRBD1 (5 bases). With 0 bases removed from V and 5 bases from J, the gap between germline ends came to 11 bases. The germline gives CDR1 SGHRS, CDR2 YFSETQ. The CDR3 loop spans 14 amino acids. The CDR3: CASSLEWGGTEAFF. CDR3 bases: TGCGCCAGCAGCTTGGAATGGGGGGGTACTGAAGCTTTCTTT.

This chain uses TRBV27 with TRBJ2-1, with D tentatively TRBD2 (5 bases). CDR1 MNHEY and CDR2 SMNVEV come from the germline V gene (reference sequence). V lost 2 bases and J 0 bases, leaving 20 bases between the germline ends. This CDR3 has 19 amino acids. The CDR3 protein is CASSLRGGWFVSSYNEQFF. CDR3 nucleotide sequence: TGTGCCAGCAGTTTACGGGGTGGGTGGTTCGTAAGCTCCTACAATGAGCAGTTCTTC.

V and J are TRBV20-1 and TRBJ2-1, with 9 bases that match TRBD1. Per germline, CDR1 DFQATT and CDR2 SNEGSKA (reference sequence). The CDR3 covers 11 residues. CDR3 protein: CTADRGKEQFF. CDR3 in DNA: TGCACCGCGGACAGGGGCAAGGAGCAGTTCTTC.